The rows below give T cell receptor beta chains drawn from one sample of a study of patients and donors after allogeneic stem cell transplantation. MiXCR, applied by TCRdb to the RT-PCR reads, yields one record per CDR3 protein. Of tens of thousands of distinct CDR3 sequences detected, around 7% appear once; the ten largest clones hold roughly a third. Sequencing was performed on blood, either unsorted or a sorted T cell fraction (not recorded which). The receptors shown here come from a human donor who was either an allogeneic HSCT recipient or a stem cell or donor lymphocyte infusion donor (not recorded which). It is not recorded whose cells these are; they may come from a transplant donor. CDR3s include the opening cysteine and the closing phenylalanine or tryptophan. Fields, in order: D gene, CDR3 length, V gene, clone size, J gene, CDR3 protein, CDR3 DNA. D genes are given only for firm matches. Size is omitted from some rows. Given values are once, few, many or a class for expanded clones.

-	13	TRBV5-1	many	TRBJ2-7	CASSLGSDNEQYF	TGCGCCAGCAGCTTGGGGTCGGACAACGAGCAGTACTTC
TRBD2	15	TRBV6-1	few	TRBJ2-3	CASTQAGGGTDTQYF	TGTGCCAGCACCCAAGCGGGAGGGGGCACAGATACGCAGTATTTT
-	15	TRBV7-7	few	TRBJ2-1	CASSLWGGKGNEQFF	TGTGCCAGCAGCTTATGGGGTGGGAAAGGGAATGAGCAGTTCTTC
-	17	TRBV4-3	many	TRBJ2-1	CASSQEGSGSSYNEQFF	TGCGCCAGCAGCCAAGAAGGTTCGGGCTCATCCTACAATGAGCAGTTCTTC
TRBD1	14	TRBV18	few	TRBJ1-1	CASSPRTGGSEAFF	TGTGCCAGTTCACCGAGGACAGGGGGCAGTGAAGCTTTCTTT
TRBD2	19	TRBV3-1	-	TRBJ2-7	CASSQRLTGKWVAGHEQYF	TGTGCCAGCAGCCAAAGGCTCACGGGAAAGTGGGTAGCGGGTCACGAGCAGTACTTC
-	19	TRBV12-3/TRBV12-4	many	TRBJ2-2	CASSGDRDASGRNTGELFF	TGTGCCAGCAGTGGGGACAGGGACGCTAGCGGGAGGAACACCGGGGAGCTGTTTTTT
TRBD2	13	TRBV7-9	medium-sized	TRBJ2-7	CASSVSGAYEQYF	TGTGCCAGCAGTGTTAGCGGGGCCTACGAGCAGTACTTC
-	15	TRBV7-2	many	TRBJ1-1	CASSLVGGASTEAFF	TGTGCCAGCAGCTTAGTGGGGGGGGCGAGCACTGAAGCTTTCTTT
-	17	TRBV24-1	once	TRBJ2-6	CATSGREFVSGANVLTF	TGTGCCACCAGTGGTCGCGAGTTTGTCTCTGGGGCCAACGTCCTGACTTTC
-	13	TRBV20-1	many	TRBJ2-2	CSARDPNTGELFF	TGCAGTGCTAGAGATCCCAACACCGGGGAGCTGTTTTTT
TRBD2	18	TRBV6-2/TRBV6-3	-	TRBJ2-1	CASSPSGRAWSSYNEQFF	TGTGCCAGCAGTCCTAGCGGGAGGGCCTGGAGCTCCTACAATGAGCAGTTCTTC
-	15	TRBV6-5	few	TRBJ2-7	CASSYSRSGSYEQYF	TGTGCCAGCAGTTACTCGAGGTCAGGGTCCTACGAGCAGTACTTC
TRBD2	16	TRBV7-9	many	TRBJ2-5	CASSSMAGGPKETQYF	TGTGCCAGCAGCTCGATGGCGGGAGGGCCCAAAGAGACCCAGTACTTC
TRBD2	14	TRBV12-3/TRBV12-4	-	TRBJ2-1	CASSTGTSEGWRFF	TGTGCCAGCAGTACGGGGACTAGCGAAGGATGGCGGTTCTTC
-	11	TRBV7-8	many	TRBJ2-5	CASSYRETQYF	TGTGCCAGCAGCTACCGGGAGACCCAGTACTTC
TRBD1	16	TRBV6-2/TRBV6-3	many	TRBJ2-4	CASEDRGKKERNIQYF	TGTGCCAGCGAAGACAGGGGCAAAAAGGAAAGAAACATTCAGTACTTC
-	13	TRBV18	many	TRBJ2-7	CASSPQDSYEQYF	TGTGCCAGCTCACCCCAGGACTCCTACGAGCAGTACTTC
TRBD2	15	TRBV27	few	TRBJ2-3	CASSSWTSGTDTQYF	TGTGCCAGCAGTAGTTGGACTAGCGGCACAGATACGCAGTATTTT
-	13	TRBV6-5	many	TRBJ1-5	CASSRLRGQPQHF	TGTGCCAGCAGCCGTCTCAGGGGTCAGCCCCAGCATTTT
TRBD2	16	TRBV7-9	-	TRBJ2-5	CASSPRSAGVGETQYF	TGTGCCAGCAGCCCAAGGTCGGCGGGAGTGGGTGAGACCCAGTACTTC
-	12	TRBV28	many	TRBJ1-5	CASSFDDQPQHF	TGTGCCAGCAGTTTCGACGACCAGCCCCAGCATTTT
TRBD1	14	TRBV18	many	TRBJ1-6	CASSETRGLISLHF	TGTGCCAGCTCAGAGACAAGGGGGCTTATATCCCTCCACTTT
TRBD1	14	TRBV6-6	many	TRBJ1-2	CASNDRAANYGYTF	TGTGCCAGCAACGACAGGGCTGCTAACTATGGCTACACCTTC
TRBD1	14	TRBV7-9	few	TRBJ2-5	CASSVPGGGETQYF	TGTGCCAGCAGCGTGCCAGGGGGCGGGGAGACCCAGTACTTC
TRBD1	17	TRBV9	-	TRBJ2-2	CASSVGGRGLNTGELFF	TGTGCCAGCAGCGTAGGCGGCAGGGGGTTGAACACCGGGGAGCTGTTTTTT
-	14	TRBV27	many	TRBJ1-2	CATKIGGQTYGYTF	TGTGCCACCAAAATAGGAGGACAGACCTATGGCTACACCTTC
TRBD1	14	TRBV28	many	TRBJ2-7	CASSTGTGLYEQYF	TGTGCCAGCAGTACCGGGACAGGGCTCTACGAGCAGTACTTC
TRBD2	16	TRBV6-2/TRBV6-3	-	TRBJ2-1	CASHPRGTSGRGEQFF	TGTGCCAGCCACCCACGAGGGACTAGCGGGAGGGGTGAGCAGTTCTTC
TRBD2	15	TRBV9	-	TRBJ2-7	CASSVIGRAYYEQYF	TGTGCCAGCAGCGTAATCGGGAGGGCCTACTACGAGCAGTACTTC
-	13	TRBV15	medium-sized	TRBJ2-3	CATSRDLGDTQYF	TGTGCCACCAGCAGAGATCTCGGTGATACGCAGTATTTT
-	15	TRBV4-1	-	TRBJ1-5	CASSQDAPRGEPQHF	TGCGCCAGCAGCCAAGATGCCCCCCGGGGGGAGCCCCAGCATTTT
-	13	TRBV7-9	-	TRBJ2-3	CASSPESTDTQYF	TGTGCCAGCAGCCCTGAGTCCACAGATACGCAGTATTTT
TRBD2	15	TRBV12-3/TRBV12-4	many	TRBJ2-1	CASSLRESSYNEQFF	TGTGCCAGCAGTTTGCGGGAGAGCTCCTACAATGAGCAGTTCTTC
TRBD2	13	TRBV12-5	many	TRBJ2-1	CASGGTSGSEQFF	TGTGCTAGTGGCGGCACTAGCGGTAGTGAGCAGTTCTTC
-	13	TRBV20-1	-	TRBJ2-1	CSARDYPYNEQFF	TGCAGTGCTAGGGACTACCCTTACAATGAGCAGTTCTTC
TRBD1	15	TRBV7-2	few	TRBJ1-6	CASSSQGGSNSPLHF	TGTGCCAGCAGCAGCCAAGGGGGCTCTAATTCACCCCTCCACTTT
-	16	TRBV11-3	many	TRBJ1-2	CASSLEGGLSLYGYTF	TGTGCCAGCAGCTTGGAAGGGGGTCTCTCCCTCTATGGCTACACCTTC
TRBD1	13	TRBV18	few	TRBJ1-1	CASRGQRNTEAFF	TGTGCCAGCAGGGGGCAGCGTAACACTGAAGCTTTCTTT
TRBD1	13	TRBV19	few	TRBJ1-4	CASTDRPNEKLFF	TGTGCCAGTACGGACAGGCCTAATGAAAAACTGTTTTTT
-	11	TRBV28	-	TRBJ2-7	CATQGPYEQYF	TGTGCCACCCAGGGGCCCTACGAGCAGTACTTC
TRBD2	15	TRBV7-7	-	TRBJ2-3	CASSPERGSTDTQYF	TGTGCCAGCAGCCCCGAGCGGGGTAGCACAGATACGCAGTATTTT
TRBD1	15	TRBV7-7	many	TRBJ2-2	CASSLGTGQSGELFF	TGTGCCAGCAGCTTAGGGACAGGGCAATCAGGGGAGCTGTTTTTT
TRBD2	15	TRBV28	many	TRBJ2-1	CASRLAGNNDNEQFF	TGTGCCAGCAGACTAGCGGGGAATAACGACAATGAGCAGTTCTTC
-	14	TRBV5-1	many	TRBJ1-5	CASSLAGVGQPQHF	TGCGCCAGCAGCTTGGCAGGGGTGGGTCAGCCCCAGCATTTT
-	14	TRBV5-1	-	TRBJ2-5	CASSLQTLTETQYF	TGCGCCAGCAGCTTACAAACCCTCACCGAGACCCAGTACTTC
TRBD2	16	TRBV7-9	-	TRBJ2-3	CASSWRGLAGVDTQYF	TGTGCCAGCAGCTGGAGAGGTCTAGCGGGAGTGGATACGCAGTATTTT
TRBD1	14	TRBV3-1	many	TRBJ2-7	CASSSWTGPREQYF	TGTGCCAGCAGCTCTTGGACAGGGCCGCGCGAGCAGTACTTC
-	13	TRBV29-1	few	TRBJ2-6	CSAKTTGANVLTF	TGCAGCGCAAAGACGACTGGGGCCAACGTCCTGACTTTC